The 27 T cell receptor beta chains reported below all come from one sample, sequenced in a study of human thymus T cells. Corrective heart surgery yielded resections, and these provided the thymus tissue. The repertoire was sequenced with immunoSEQ multiplex PCR; TCRdb's copy has only in-frame clones and lacks some. The table has under 150,000 clones, 90% to 95% seen once. The sequencing sample was made of thymus tissue. These receptors all come from a boy less than two years old with a congenital heart defect but otherwise immunologically healthy.

This chain joins TRBV7-6 and TRBJ2-7, with D tentatively TRBD1 (6 bases). In germline, CDR1 is SGHVS, CDR2 FNYEAQ. Trimming removed 2 bases from V and 0 bases from J, with 17 bases in between. The CDR3 covers 17 residues. The CDR3 reads CASSLILPGDPSYEQYF. CDR3 DNA: TGTGCCAGCAGCTTAATCTTACCAGGGGACCCCTCCTACGAGCAGTACTTC.

The rearrangement joins TRBV28 to TRBJ2-7; 9 bases are shared with TRBD1. Germline lookup yields CDR1 MDHEN and CDR2 SYDVKM. This CDR3 spans 17 amino acids. With V trimmed by 0 bases and J by 5 bases, 11 bases remained unmatched. Written as DNA, the CDR3 is TGTGCCAGCAGTTTATGGATTGTCGGACAGGGGAGGGACGAGCAGTACTTC. Translated: CASSLWIVGQGRDEQYF.

The chain uses TRBV28 and TRBJ2-4, with no clear D. Deletions cut 6 bases from V and 8 bases from J, with 20 bases between. The CDR3 has 15 residues. The germline V gene encodes CDR1 MDHEN and CDR2 SYDVKM. This CDR3 is CASRAETLSHDIQYF. Here the CDR3 DNA reads TGTGCCAGCAGGGCTGAGACACTTAGCCATGACATTCAGTACTTC.

This chain joins TRBV5-6 and TRBJ2-5, with D possibly being TRBD2 (5 bases). Looked up from germline, CDR1 is SGHDT and CDR2 is YYEEEE. The V end lost 0 bases, the J end lost 0 bases, and 6 bases lay between the germline ends. CDR3 length equals 14 residues. CDR3 nucleotides: TGTGCCAGCAGCTTGGCGGGGTACCAAGAGACCCAGTACTTC. It specifies CASSLAGYQETQYF.

The chain employs TRBV7-2 and TRBJ2-5, with D unclear. Germline values: CDR1 SGHTA, CDR2 FQGNSA. The V end was cut by 5 bases, the J end by 0 bases, with 4 bases between. The CDR3 totals 12 residues. The CDR3 nucleotides are TGTGCCAGCAGCGCTTACCAAGAGACCCAGTACTTC. Its protein is CASSAYQETQYF. Looking up the rest from reference TRBV7-2 and TRBJ2-5 gives the full variable domain: GAGVSQSPSNKVTEKGKDVELRCDPISGHTALYWYRQSLGQGLEFLIYFQGNSAPDKSGLPSDRFSAERTGGSVSTLTIQRTQQEDSAVYLCASSAYQETQYFGPGTRLLVL.

This rearrangement joins TRBV9 to TRBJ2-1; D is perhaps TRBD2 (6 bases). The V gene lost 3 bases and the J gene lost 3 bases, with 7 bases spanning the gap. This CDR3 is 13 amino acids long. CDR1 and CDR2 from the germline V gene are SGDLS and YYNGEE. The CDR3 region has the DNA TGTGCCAGCAGCGGGGGGGACTACAATGAGCAGTTCTTC. This codes for CASSGGDYNEQFF.

The CDR3 is CASSLPAEGKSSPLHF. CDR3 sequence (DNA): TGTGCCAGCAGCTTACCGGCGGAGGGGAAAAGTTCACCCCTCCACTTT. V usage is TRBV7-8 and J usage is TRBJ1-6; possible D gene TRBD1, 5 bases. The CDR3 sequence is 16 residues long. The V gene's germline CDR1 is SGHVS and CDR2 FQNEAQ. The V end lost 2 bases, the J end lost 9 bases, and 17 bases lay between the germline ends. The full variable domain, rest sourced from reference TRBV7-8 and TRBJ1-6, is GAGVSQSPRYKVAKRGQDVALRCDPISGHVSLFWYQQALGQGPEFLTYFQNEAQLDKSGLPSDRFFAERPEGSVSTLKIQRTQQEDSAVYLCASSLPAEGKSSPLHFGNGTRLTVT.

The CDR3 region is CASSPPGGEYGYTF. Here the CDR3 DNA reads TGTGCCAGCAGCCCCCCGGGGGGGGAGTATGGCTACACCTTC. The chain employs TRBV9 and TRBJ1-2; D perhaps matches TRBD1 (5 bases). Trimming stripped 4 bases from V and 5 bases from J, with 15 bases between. The CDR3 runs to 14 residues. Germline CDR1 and CDR2: SGDLS and YYNGEE. The complete variable domain, with remaining parts taken from reference TRBV9 and TRBJ1-2, reads DSGVTQTPKHLITATGQRVTLRCSPRSGDLSVYWYQQSLDQGLQFLIQYYNGEERAKGNILERFSAQQFPDLHSELNLSSLELGDSALYFCASSPPGGEYGYTFGSGTRLTVV.

The rearrangement links TRBV7-2 to TRBJ2-7, with 8 bases that match TRBD2. This CDR3 spans 14 amino acids. Germline values: CDR1 SGHTA, CDR2 FQGNSA. Trimming removed 3 bases from V and 9 bases from J; junction bases left unmatched: 10. CDR3 sequence reads: CASSFSGPAGGQYF. The CDR3 DNA is TGTGCCAGCAGCTTTAGCGGGCCCGCGGGAGGGCAGTACTTC.

This sequence joins TRBV7-9 and TRBJ2-5; D is perhaps TRBD1 or TRBD2 (5 bases each). The V end was cut by 1 base, the J end by 4 bases, with 16 bases between. This CDR3 contains 16 residues. CDR1 and CDR2 (germline): SEHNR, FQNEAQ (reference sequence). Here the CDR3 reads CASSLVGRDVGETQYF. CDR3 nucleotide sequence: TGTGCCAGCAGCTTAGTCGGTAGGGACGTGGGAGAGACCCAGTACTTC.

The chain couples TRBV7-9 to TRBJ1-1; 9 bases line up with TRBD1. J gave up 6 bases and V 0 bases, and 14 bases lay outside the gene matches. The CDR3 spans 18 residues. Germline V gives CDR1 SEHNR, CDR2 FQNEAQ (reference sequence). CDR3 protein: CASSLAPGQGRGGAEAFF. CDR3 DNA sequence: TGTGCCAGCAGCTTAGCTCCGGGACAGGGAAGGGGAGGGGCTGAAGCTTTCTTT.

This clone was seen a single time. The CDR3 loop reads CASSPGIGRRVYEQYF. The CDR3 DNA follows: TGTGCCAGCAGCCCAGGGATCGGACGCAGGGTTTACGAGCAGTACTTC. The chain couples TRBV9 to TRBJ2-7; tentatively, D is TRBD1 (5 bases). V shed 4 bases and J shed 4 bases, with 21 bases lying between them. This CDR3 is built from 16 residues. Germline lookup yields CDR1 SGDLS and CDR2 YYNGEE.

The rearrangement uses TRBV6-1 and TRBJ1-3; no clear D. The CDR3 runs to 16 residues. In germline, CDR1 is MNHNS, CDR2 SASEGT. Trimming left V 2 bases short and J 1 base short, with 12 bases between. DNA of the CDR3: TGTGCCAGCAGTGAATTGGCCTTCAGGTCTGGAAACACCATATATTTT. Translation: CASSELAFRSGNTIYF.

This chain connects TRBV28 to TRBJ2-7, with D perhaps matching TRBD2 (6 bases). Trimming took 5 bases from V and 0 from J, leaving 14 bases between them. Germline CDR1 is MDHEN and CDR2 is SYDVKM. The CDR3 consists of 15 residues. CDR3 loop: CASSPTVGSSYEQYF. DNA for the CDR3: TGTGCCAGCAGTCCCACCGTCGGGAGCTCCTACGAGCAGTACTTC. The full variable domain, completed using reference TRBV28 and TRBJ2-7, is DVKVTQSSRYLVKRTGEKVFLECVQDMDHENMFWYRQDPGLGLRLIYFSYDVKMKEKGDIPEGYSVSREKKERFSLILESASTNQTSMYLCASSPTVGSSYEQYFGPGTRLTVT.

V is TRBV15 and J is TRBJ2-3, with TRBD2 matching over 11 bases. The CDR3 contains 16 residues. V was pared by 2 bases and J by 2 bases, with 3 bases of the junction left unmatched. Germline-derived CDR1 and CDR2 are LNHNV and YYDKDF (reference sequence). The CDR3 here is CATSRPLAGATDTQYF. CDR3 nucleotides: TGTGCCACCAGCAGACCACTAGCGGGGGCCACAGATACGCAGTATTTT. The full variable domain, completed using reference TRBV15 and TRBJ2-3, is DAMVIQNPRYQVTQFGKPVTLSCSQTLNHNVMYWYQQKSSQAPKLLFHYYDKDFNNEADTPDNFQSRRPNTSFCFLDIRSPGLGDTAMYLCATSRPLAGATDTQYFGPGTRLTVL.

The genes are TRBV19 and TRBJ2-2; 7 bases map to TRBD1. With V trimmed by 7 bases and J by 5 bases, 4 bases remained unmatched. The germline V gene encodes CDR1 LNHDA and CDR2 SQIVND (reference sequence). The CDR3 runs to 13 residues. The DNA of the CDR3 is TGTGCCAGTATAGACAGGGTTACCGGGGAGCTGTTTTTT. This translates into CASIDRVTGELFF. Together with reference TRBV19 and TRBJ2-2, the CDR3 gives the full variable domain: DGGITQSPKYLFRKEGQNVTLSCEQNLNHDAMYWYRQDPGQGLRLIYYSQIVNDFQKGDIAEGYSVSREKKESFPLTVTSAQKNPTAFYLCASIDRVTGELFFGEGSRLTVL.

The CDR3 reads CASGSGGTEAFF. CDR3 nucleotides: TGTGCTAGTGGCTCAGGGGGAACTGAAGCTTTCTTT. The chain combines TRBV12-5 with TRBJ1-1, with 7 bases identical to TRBD1. Trimming cost V 6 bases and J 5 bases; bases outside gene matches: 3. Germline CDR1 and CDR2: LGHNT and FRNRAP. This CDR3 has 12 amino acids.

The V call is TRBV5-8, the J call TRBJ1-6; a weak D match, TRBD1 (5 bases). Germline V CDR1 and CDR2: SGHTS, YDEGEE. The CDR3 consists of 17 residues. V gave up 4 bases and J gave up 10 bases, with 24 bases separating them. The CDR3 reads CASSRTVRPGRGSPLHF. DNA for the CDR3: TGTGCCAGCAGCCGGACTGTGCGACCTGGTAGGGGCTCACCCCTCCACTTT.

The chain carries TRBV5-1 and TRBJ2-1, with 9 nucleotides matching TRBD2. Per the germline V gene, CDR1 is SGHRS and CDR2 is YFSETQ. This CDR3 has 16 amino acids. V lost 1 base to trimming and J lost 4 bases; unmatched junction nucleotides: 6. The CDR3 nucleotides are TGCGCCAGCAGCTTGATCTGGCTAGCGGGATACAATGAGCAGTTCTTC. Encoded protein: CASSLIWLAGYNEQFF.

The chain links TRBV28 to TRBJ1-6, with no clear D. Between the trimmed V and J ends, which lost 6 bases and 7 bases, there was a span of 28 bases. Germline-derived CDR1 and CDR2 are MDHEN and SYDVKM. The CDR3 length is 19 residues. The CDR3: CASSQEPKKGRRTNSPLHF. Written as DNA, the CDR3 is TGTGCCAGCAGCCAGGAGCCCAAAAAAGGAAGGAGAACCAATTCACCCCTCCACTTT.

V and J are TRBV4-3 and TRBJ2-1, with TRBD2 identical over 8 bases. The CDR3 contains 19 residues. V dropped 4 bases and J dropped 0; count of bases not matched to a gene: 14. CDR1 is LGHNA, CDR2 YSLEER, per germline. The CDR3 DNA follows: TGCGCCAGCAGCCCCCTAGGACTAGCTGGACAAAGCTCCTACAATGAGCAGTTCTTC. Residues: CASSPLGLAGQSSYNEQFF.

Only one count was recorded for this clone. The J gene is TRBJ2-5, the V gene TRBV4-1; 12 bases fit TRBD2. CDR1 and CDR2 from the germline V gene are MGHRA and YSYEKL. V lost 4 bases, J lost 5 bases, and 5 bases stayed unmatched. The CDR3 is 15 amino acids. CDR3: CASSPGLAGRETQYF. CDR3 DNA: TGCGCCAGCAGCCCTGGACTAGCGGGGAGGGAGACCCAGTACTTC.

This sequence joins TRBV29-1 and TRBJ1-2; no reliable D call. V shed 5 bases and J shed 8 bases, with 18 bases lying between them. CDR3 size: 13 residues. Germline V gene sequence: CDR1 SQVTM, CDR2 ANQGSEA. CDR3 bases: TGCAGCGTTCAAAAGACGGGCTTAGAGGGCTACACCTTC. Protein product: CSVQKTGLEGYTF.

The gene calls are TRBV6-6 and TRBJ2-7; TRBD1 agrees at 9 bases. Per the germline V gene, CDR1 is MNHNY and CDR2 is SVGAGI (reference sequence). V lost 6 bases to trimming and J lost 6 bases; unmatched junction nucleotides: 6. CDR3 length: 13 amino acids. Here the CDR3 reads CASRTGTGFEQYF. Here the CDR3 DNA reads TGTGCCAGCAGGACCGGGACAGGGTTCGAGCAGTACTTC.

The chain joins TRBV9 to TRBJ2-7; TRBD2 matches at 10 bases. Germline assignment: CDR1 SGDLS and CDR2 YYNGEE. The CDR3 sequence is 14 residues long. Trimming cost V 3 bases and J 3 bases; bases outside gene matches: 3. The CDR3 is CASSATSGDYEQYF. The CDR3 DNA is TGTGCCAGCAGCGCCACTAGCGGGGACTACGAGCAGTACTTC.

A few counts support this clone. The DNA of the CDR3 is TGCGCCAGCAGCTTGACAGGGGCAGTAGCTAACTATGGCTACACCTTC. Amino acids: CASSLTGAVANYGYTF. This chain connects TRBV5-1 to TRBJ1-2, with 7 nucleotides matching TRBD1. The CDR3 runs to 16 residues. The V gene's germline CDR1 is SGHRS and CDR2 YFSETQ. J was trimmed by 0 bases and V by 1 base; bases with no gene match: 6.

This clone was seen once. The CDR3 protein is CASRPGQGWDEQFF. DNA for the CDR3: TGTGCCAGCAGACCGGGACAGGGGTGGGATGAGCAGTTCTTC. This rearrangement joins TRBV27 to TRBJ2-1; TRBD1 aligns across 10 bases. With 6 bases clipped from V and 8 bases from J, the junction kept 7 bases outside the gene matches. Germline CDR1 and CDR2: MNHEY and SMNVEV (reference sequence). The CDR3 contains 14 residues.